A single sample gave rise to the 19 T cell receptor beta chains below, sequenced in a study of blood T cell repertoires in COVID-19 (dated by TCRdb to about 2020). To prepare the library, the immunoSEQ multiplex PCR assay was applied. The clones in this table, taken by TCRdb from immuneACCESS, are in-frame only. Not every clone is retained; where verified, under half of the shortfall comes from an unresolved V gene, and the cause of the rest is unknown. In this sample the table shows a few hundred thousand clones, 85% to 90% of which occur a single time. The ten largest clones take up under 2.5% of the sample. The sample was PBMCs or T cells enriched from blood (not recorded which). These receptor sequences come from a woman between 55 and 75 years old in a cohort exposed to, infected with or recovered from COVID-19 (not recorded which).

The rearrangement uses TRBV5-1 and TRBJ2-1, with a possible D match to TRBD1 (6 bases). CDR1 is SGHRS and CDR2 is YFSETQ in the germline V gene. Between the trimmed V and J ends, which lost 3 bases and 3 bases, there was a span of 10 bases. This CDR3 is built from 14 residues. This CDR3 reads CASSSEGDYNEQFF. CDR3 sequence (DNA): TGCGCCAGCAGCTCTGAGGGGGACTACAATGAGCAGTTCTTC.

This clone came up once. V usage is TRBV7-9 and J usage is TRBJ2-4; a possible D gene is TRBD2 (6 bases). The CDR3 has 18 amino acids. V lost 5 bases to trimming and J lost 0 bases, with 20 bases between them. The germline CDR1 and CDR2 sequences are SEHNR and FQNEAQ (reference sequence). DNA of the CDR3: TGTGCCAGCAGCCCGCCCTGGACGGGGGAACTAGCCAAAAACATTCAGTACTTC. It specifies CASSPPWTGELAKNIQYF.

The V gene is TRBV5-1, the J gene TRBJ2-2, with 9 positions matching TRBD2. The trim removed 1 base at V and 5 bases at J, leaving 6 bases unmatched. The CDR3 has 16 amino acids. The germline gives CDR1 SGHRS, CDR2 YFSETQ. CDR3 loop: CASSLSSGIGTGELFF. The CDR3 DNA reads as TGCGCCAGCAGCTTGTCTAGCGGGATCGGTACCGGGGAGCTGTTTTTT.

V is TRBV7-3 and J is TRBJ1-1, with 7 bases identical to TRBD1. This CDR3 comprises 13 residues. Germline V gene lookup returns CDR1 SGHTA and CDR2 FQGTGA. V lost 2 bases and J lost 3; bases outside the gene matches: 0. The DNA of the CDR3 is TGTGCCAGCAGCTTACAGGGGGACACTGAAGCTTTCTTT. Protein: CASSLQGDTEAFF.

This clone is a singleton in its sample. The rearrangement joins TRBV27 to TRBJ2-1; D is perhaps TRBD2 (5 bases). Germline-derived CDR1 and CDR2 are MNHEY and SMNVEV (reference sequence). V was cut by 2 bases and J by 9 bases, with 14 bases left in between. The CDR3 has 14 amino acids. DNA for the CDR3: TGTGCCAGCAGTTTAAATCGGGGTCGGGGTGAGCAGTTCTTC. This sequence encodes CASSLNRGRGEQFF.

This chain connects TRBV19 to TRBJ2-1, with 8 bases that match TRBD1. The CDR3 loop spans 15 amino acids. Germline assignment: CDR1 LNHDA and CDR2 SQIVND (reference sequence). V shed 5 bases and J 5 bases; nucleotides not matched to a gene: 8. The CDR3, as DNA: TGTGCCAGTAGTCTGGACAGGGCTCCCAACAATGAGCAGTTCTTC. This gives the protein CASSLDRAPNNEQFF.

This clone was counted a single time. V usage is TRBV5-1 and J usage is TRBJ1-1; no clear D gene. CDR1 and CDR2 from the germline V gene are SGHRS and YFSETQ. The CDR3 consists of 14 residues. V was cut by 1 base and J by 0 bases, with 7 bases left in between. Here the CDR3 reads CASSLLGLNTEAFF. The DNA for the CDR3 is TGCGCCAGCAGCTTGCTGGGCCTGAACACTGAAGCTTTCTTT.

This chain uses TRBV7-2 with TRBJ2-5; maybe TRBD2 (6 bases). CDR1 SGHTA and CDR2 FQGNSA come from the germline V gene. This CDR3 region has 14 residues. V was trimmed by 7 bases and J by 5 bases, leaving 17 bases between them. The CDR3 reads CASTPAPGRETQYF. The CDR3 nucleotides read TGTGCCAGCACCCCGGCCCCGGGGAGGGAGACCCAGTACTTC.

The J gene is TRBJ2-1, the V gene TRBV28; TRBD2 might be the D (5 bases). Trimming took off 7 bases at V and 9 bases at J, with 10 bases between the two ends. This CDR3 contains 11 residues. Germline V gives CDR1 MDHEN, CDR2 SYDVKM. Here the CDR3 DNA reads TGTGCCAGCAATCGGGGAAGTGAGCAGTTCTTC. Its translation is CASNRGSEQFF. Full variable domain (missing parts from reference TRBV28 and TRBJ2-1): DVKVTQSSRYLVKRTGEKVFLECVQDMDHENMFWYRQDPGLGLRLIYFSYDVKMKEKGDIPEGYSVSREKKERFSLILESASTNQTSMYLCASNRGSEQFFGPGTRLTVL.

The V call is TRBV7-2, the J call TRBJ2-7; the match to TRBD2 covers 7 bases. This CDR3 comprises 15 residues. The V gene end was trimmed by 3 bases and the J gene end by 2 bases; junction bases not matched to a gene: 7. Germline CDR1 SGHTA, CDR2 FQGNSA. CDR3 sequence: CASSFRAGDTYEQYF. The CDR3 DNA reads as TGTGCCAGCAGCTTCCGGGCGGGAGACACCTACGAGCAGTACTTC.

V is TRBV5-1 and J is TRBJ1-1, with D perhaps TRBD1 (5 bases). V was trimmed by 4 bases and J by 4 bases, leaving 17 bases between them. The CDR3 loop spans 15 amino acids. Looked up from germline, CDR1 is SGHRS and CDR2 is YFSETQ. CDR3 loop: CASSGGTAVGTEAFF. The CDR3 DNA follows: TGCGCCAGCAGCGGGGGGACGGCAGTTGGCACTGAAGCTTTCTTT.

This clone showed up just once. This chain links TRBV11-2 with TRBJ2-5; D is perhaps TRBD1 (6 bases). The CDR3 runs to 16 residues. The germline CDR1 and CDR2 sequences are SGHAT and FQNNGV. The ends were cut back, 4 bases at V and 2 bases at J, with 17 bases in the middle. CDR3 coding DNA: TGTGCCAGCAGCTCGAAGGGGACACAGAGACAAGAGACCCAGTACTTC. As protein: CASSSKGTQRQETQYF.

This rearrangement joins TRBV28 to TRBJ2-1; 8 positions match TRBD2. V lost 4 bases and J lost 0; bases outside the gene matches: 8. This CDR3 has 17 residues. Per germline, CDR1 MDHEN and CDR2 SYDVKM. CDR3 sequence reads: CASSSRLALASYNEQFF. Written as DNA, the CDR3 is TGTGCCAGCAGTTCTAGACTAGCGCTCGCCTCCTACAATGAGCAGTTCTTC.

The gene calls are TRBV30 and TRBJ1-1; the D gene is possibly TRBD1 (6 bases). CDR3 size: 12 residues. Looked up from germline, CDR1 is GTSNPN and CDR2 is SVGIG (reference sequence). Trimming cost V 5 bases and J 2 bases, with 9 bases left between them. The DNA of the CDR3 is TGTGCCTGGGGGGACACCAACACTGAAGCTTTCTTT. Translating it yields CAWGDTNTEAFF.

The chain has TRBV6-6 and TRBJ1-1; D gene unclear. CDR1 and CDR2 (germline): MNHNY, SVGAGI (reference sequence). CDR3 length: 14 residues. The V end lost 2 bases, the J end lost 5 bases, and 12 bases lay between the germline ends. The CDR3 is CASSYLHMETEAFF. For the CDR3, the DNA is TGTGCCAGCAGTTACCTCCACATGGAGACTGAAGCTTTCTTT.

The V call is TRBV18, the J call TRBJ1-4; D is unresolved. Germline V gene data show CDR1 as KGHSH and CDR2 as LQKENI. The CDR3 length is 13 residues. Trimming pared 6 bases from V and 0 bases from J, leaving 5 bases between. The chain's CDR3 is CASSRATNEKLFF. CDR3 nucleotide sequence: TGTGCCAGCTCGAGAGCAACTAATGAAAAACTGTTTTTT.

The rearrangement joins TRBV28 to TRBJ1-6; 10 bases are a match to TRBD1. The V gene end was trimmed by 5 bases and the J gene end by 7 bases; junction bases not matched to a gene: 5. The CDR3 extends over 15 amino acids. Germline loops: CDR1 MDHEN, CDR2 SYDVKM. The CDR3 here is CASSTPTGGNSPLHF. CDR3 DNA: TGTGCCAGCAGTACCCCGACAGGGGGCAATTCACCCCTCCACTTT.

The chain couples TRBV4-1 to TRBJ2-1; D possibly corresponds to TRBD1 (6 bases). The CDR3 contains 18 residues. Germline V gene data show CDR1 as MGHRA and CDR2 as YSYEKL. Trimming removed 4 bases from V and 0 bases from J, with 19 bases in between. CDR3 region: CASSRQDLTGSSYNEQFF. The CDR3 DNA reads as TGCGCCAGCAGCCGACAAGACCTGACAGGCAGCTCCTACAATGAGCAGTTCTTC.

This clone has just a few counts. V usage is TRBV11-2 and J usage is TRBJ1-3; TRBD1 matches at 11 bases. V was clipped by 11 bases and J by 0 bases; unmatched bases: 12. CDR3 size: 17 residues. CDR1 is SGHAT and CDR2 is FQNNGV in the germline V gene. As DNA, the CDR3 is TGTGCCGACAACCGGGACAGGGGGAACCTCTCTGGAAACACCATATATTTT. Amino acids: CADNRDRGNLSGNTIYF.